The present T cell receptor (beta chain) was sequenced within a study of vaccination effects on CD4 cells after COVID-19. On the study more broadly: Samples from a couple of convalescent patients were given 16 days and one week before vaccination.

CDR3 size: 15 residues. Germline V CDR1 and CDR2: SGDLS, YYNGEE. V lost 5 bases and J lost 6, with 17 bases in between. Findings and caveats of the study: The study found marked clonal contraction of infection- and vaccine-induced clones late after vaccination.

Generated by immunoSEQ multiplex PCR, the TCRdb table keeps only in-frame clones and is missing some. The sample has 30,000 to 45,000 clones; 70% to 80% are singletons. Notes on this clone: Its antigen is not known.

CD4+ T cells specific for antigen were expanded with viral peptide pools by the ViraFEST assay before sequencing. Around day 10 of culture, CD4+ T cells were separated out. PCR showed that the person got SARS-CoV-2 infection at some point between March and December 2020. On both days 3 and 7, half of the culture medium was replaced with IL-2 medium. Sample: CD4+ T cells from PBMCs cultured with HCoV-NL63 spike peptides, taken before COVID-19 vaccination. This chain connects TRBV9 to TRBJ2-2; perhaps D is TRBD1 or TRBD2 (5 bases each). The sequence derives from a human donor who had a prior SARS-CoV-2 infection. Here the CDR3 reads CASSKGVVEAGELFF. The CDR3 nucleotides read TGTGCCAGCAGTAAAGGGGTGGTGGAGGCCGGGGAGCTGTTTTTT.